This is a list of T cell receptor beta chains from one sample in a study of vaccination and CD4 T cells after COVID-19. TCRdb re-called the PCR reads with MiXCR, one entry per CDR3 protein. The sample consists of about 14,000 distinct CDR3 sequences, 50% to 65% of them appearing once. Antigen specificity for these receptors is unknown. Sequencing used CD4+ T cells from blood, cultured in vitro. These receptors were taken from a human donor who had recovered from COVID-19. The CDR3 runs from the conserved cysteine through the conserved F or W. The D gene is left open where the match is weak. The size entry is marked missing in some rows and otherwise reads once, few, many or a size class.

v_gene	abundance	j_gene	d_gene	CDR3nt	CDR3aa
TRBV28	once	TRBJ2-3	TRBD1	TGTGCCAGCAGTTACGGACAGGGAAACACAGATACGCAGTATTTT	CASSYGQGNTDTQYF
TRBV30	few	TRBJ1-2	-	TGTGCCTGGAACGTGGGGGGGGCGCGTAGGGGCTACACCTTC	CAWNVGGARRGYTF
TRBV7-2	-	TRBJ2-2	-	TGTGCCAGCAGCCGACCCCTAAACACCGGGGAGCTGTTTTTT	CASSRPLNTGELFF
TRBV20-1	-	TRBJ1-2	-	TGCAGTGCCAGCAGTGAAAGCTATGGCTACACCTTC	CSASSESYGYTF
TRBV4-3	-	TRBJ2-3	-	TGCGCCAGCAGCCAAGATTTCACCGCAGATACGCAGTATTTT	CASSQDFTADTQYF
TRBV2	-	TRBJ1-1	-	TGTGCCAGCGGCAGGAACACTGAAGCTTTCTTT	CASGRNTEAFF
TRBV7-3	-	TRBJ2-2	TRBD2	TGTGCCAGCAGCTCCCCCTCCGGAGGGACTAGCGGGAGGGGGTTCACCGGGGAGCTGTTTTTT	CASSSPSGGTSGRGFTGELFF
TRBV28	-	TRBJ2-1	TRBD2	TGTGCCAGCAGTCCGAGCGGGAGGTCCTACAATGAGCAGTTCTTC	CASSPSGRSYNEQFF
TRBV2	-	TRBJ2-5	-	TGTGCCAGCAGGGCTAGACTAGTGGGAGAGACCCAGTACTTC	CASRARLVGETQYF
TRBV19	-	TRBJ2-1	-	TGTGCCAGTAGTATAGAACAAACCTACAATGAGCAGTTCTTC	CASSIEQTYNEQFF
TRBV19	-	TRBJ2-7	-	TGTGCCAGTAGCAATCTGGACGAGCAGTACTTC	CASSNLDEQYF
TRBV2	once	TRBJ1-2	-	TGTGCCAGCAGCAGTTCGGGGAACAGGAACTATGGCTACACCTTC	CASSSSGNRNYGYTF
TRBV6-5	few	TRBJ2-5	TRBD1	TGTGCCAGCAGTTACACCGGGACAGGGGCAGAGACCCAGTACTTC	CASSYTGTGAETQYF
TRBV27	medium-sized	TRBJ1-6	TRBD1	TGTGCCAGCACCTTCGCTAGGGCGGGACAGGGGAGTAATTCACCCCTCCACTTT	CASTFARAGQGSNSPLHF
TRBV30	-	TRBJ2-6	-	TGTGCCTGGCATAGGGGCTCTGGGGCCAACGTCCTGACTTTC	CAWHRGSGANVLTF
TRBV6-5	few	TRBJ1-2	-	TGTGCCAGCAGTTCGACTGGGAGGGGGGTTGGTTATGGCTACACCTTC	CASSSTGRGVGYGYTF
TRBV7-2	-	TRBJ1-4	-	TGTGCCAGCAGCCACACTTTGGACCGTCGGGGAAAACTGTTTTTT	CASSHTLDRRGKLFF
TRBV12-3/TRBV12-4	few	TRBJ2-5	-	TGTGCCAGCAGTTTTGGTGACAATGGGAAAGAGACCCAGTACTTC	CASSFGDNGKETQYF
TRBV19	-	TRBJ2-1	-	TGTGCCAGTAGTGTGGACTCGTTTGGGAATGAGCAGTTCTTC	CASSVDSFGNEQFF
TRBV6-5	-	TRBJ2-3	TRBD2	TGTGCCAGCAGTTACCAGCGGGACAGCACAGATACGCAGTATTTT	CASSYQRDSTDTQYF
TRBV20-1	few	TRBJ2-7	TRBD2	TGCAGTGCTGTAGAACCTAGCGGGAGGGCGTCCTACGAGCAGTACTTC	CSAVEPSGRASYEQYF
TRBV5-4	-	TRBJ1-1	TRBD1	TGTGCCAGCAGCCTAGCGGGACAGGGATCGAACACTGAAGCTTTCTTT	CASSLAGQGSNTEAFF
TRBV20-1	-	TRBJ2-7	-	TGCAGTGCTAGAAGGGACTGGAGCTCCTACGAGCAGTACTTC	CSARRDWSSYEQYF
TRBV18	-	TRBJ2-2	-	TGTGCCAGCTCACCAGTACCTACCGGGGAGCTGTTTTTT	CASSPVPTGELFF
TRBV30	-	TRBJ1-5	-	TGTGCCTGGAGTGTACCGGGTCAGCCCCAGCATTTT	CAWSVPGQPQHF
TRBV29-1	-	TRBJ2-1	TRBD2	TGCAGCGTCCTACTAGCGGCTCAGGAAGGTGAGCAGTTCTTC	CSVLLAAQEGEQFF
TRBV18	-	TRBJ2-7	-	TGTGCCAGCTCACCAAATCCGGACGGAATCGAGCAGTACTTC	CASSPNPDGIEQYF
TRBV28	medium-sized	TRBJ2-7	TRBD2	TGTGCCAGCAGTCCCCCATCCGGGGGGTCCTACGAGCAGTACTTC	CASSPPSGGSYEQYF
TRBV20-1	-	TRBJ2-1	TRBD2	TGCAGTGCTACAAATGGACTAGCGGGTTCAAACTCCTACAATGAGCAGTTCTTC	CSATNGLAGSNSYNEQFF
TRBV7-2	-	TRBJ2-7	-	TGTGCCAGCAGCCAACCCCGGGAGAGGGACGAGCAGTACTTC	CASSQPRERDEQYF
TRBV2	-	TRBJ1-5	-	TGTGCCAGCACGCAGGGAATCAATCAGCCCCAGCATTTT	CASTQGINQPQHF
TRBV24-1	-	TRBJ2-3	TRBD2	TGTGCCACCAGTGCCTCAGGACTAGCGGGGAACACAGATACGCAGTATTTT	CATSASGLAGNTDTQYF
TRBV20-1	few	TRBJ1-5	TRBD1	TGCAGTGCTAGGCAACTTCAGGGGGACAATCAGCCCCAGCATTTT	CSARQLQGDNQPQHF
TRBV27	-	TRBJ2-7	TRBD1	TGTGCCAGCAGTTCGAGGATTGGGACAGGGAGTTCCTACGAGCAGTACTTC	CASSSRIGTGSSYEQYF
TRBV4-3	-	TRBJ1-2	-	TGCGCCAGCAGCCAAGAAAACAGGGTACGTGACTACACCTTC	CASSQENRVRDYTF
TRBV27	-	TRBJ2-3	TRBD2	TGTGCCAGCAGTAGGAAAGCGGGATGGGATACGCAGTATTTT	CASSRKAGWDTQYF
TRBV6-5	-	TRBJ1-1	-	TGTGCCAGCAGTTACGCAGGGCGAGGTGGTGCTTTCTTT	CASSYAGRGGAFF
TRBV30	-	TRBJ1-2	-	TGTGCCTGGAGTATAGCAGGGGACTATGGCTACACCTTC	CAWSIAGDYGYTF
TRBV7-6	-	TRBJ2-3	-	TGTGCCAGCCGTCCTAGCGGCACAGATACGCAGTATTTT	CASRPSGTDTQYF
TRBV18	once	TRBJ1-1	-	TGTGCCAGCTCACCGGGGGTTGGAATGAACACTGAAGCTTTCTTT	CASSPGVGMNTEAFF
TRBV7-6	-	TRBJ1-6	TRBD1	TGTGCCAGCAGCTTATCAGGGGGTAATTCACCCCTCCACTTT	CASSLSGGNSPLHF
TRBV4-3	-	TRBJ1-2	TRBD1	TGCGCCAGCAGCCAAGAGGACAGGAGTGGTGGCTACACCTTC	CASSQEDRSGGYTF
TRBV20-1	once	TRBJ2-3	TRBD2	TGCAGTGCAAGGAATAGCGGGAGGGCCTCAGATACGCAGTATTTT	CSARNSGRASDTQYF
TRBV7-2	-	TRBJ2-2	-	TGTGCCAGCAGCTTAGCGAGAGTAGCAACCGGGGAGCTGTTTTTT	CASSLARVATGELFF
TRBV7-2	-	TRBJ2-2	-	TGTGCCAGCAGTTTACAACCCGGGACGGCGAACACCGGGGAGCTGTTTTTT	CASSLQPGTANTGELFF
TRBV7-9	-	TRBJ1-2	-	TGTGCCAGCAGCCCTTTAGGGTTTCAATCGGGTGGGACCTATGGCTACACCTTC	CASSPLGFQSGGTYGYTF
TRBV19	few	TRBJ1-5	TRBD1	TGTGCCAGTAGGCTTTCCGGGACAGGGGGACATCAGCCCCAGCATTTT	CASRLSGTGGHQPQHF
TRBV4-2	-	TRBJ2-3	TRBD2	TGTGCCAGCAGCCAAGGACTAGCGGGAGGGCCTAGCACAGATACGCAGTATTTT	CASSQGLAGGPSTDTQYF
TRBV7-3	-	TRBJ1-1	-	TGTGCCAGCAGCTTACACCAGGGAAACACTGAAGCTTTCTTT	CASSLHQGNTEAFF
TRBV7-3	-	TRBJ2-1	TRBD2	TGTGCCAGCAGCTTACTCCCAGCGGGAGGGCCGGAAGAGCAGTTCTTC	CASSLLPAGGPEEQFF
TRBV5-1	-	TRBJ2-3	-	TGCGCCAGCAGCTTGGGCGTAGAGACAGAATTTACGCAGTATTTT	CASSLGVETEFTQYF
TRBV6-5	-	TRBJ1-3	-	TGTGCCAGCAGTTCTCCGACTATCTCTGGAAACACCATATATTTT	CASSSPTISGNTIYF
TRBV20-1	-	TRBJ2-3	TRBD2	TGCAGTCCTCGGACTAGCGGGAGGGCCTCCTCAGATACGCAGTATTTT	CSPRTSGRASSDTQYF